What follows are 14 T cell receptor beta chains derived from one specimen sequenced in a study of T cell clonality in common variable immunodeficiency. Study-wide findings and caveats: Common variable immunodeficiency TCR beta sequences reportedly had fewer deletions and N-nucleotide insertions.

The data were produced by immunoSEQ multiplex PCR, yet TCRdb's version contains in-frame clones alone and is incomplete. The data show about 7,000 clones, with none appearing a single time. Which antigens these TCRs recognize remains unknown. Sequenced input: peripheral blood mononuclear cells. Source of these receptors: a human donor with common variable immunodeficiency.

Concerning this clone itself: The read comes to an end 3 residues before the CDR3 does, leaving the germline J gene to fill in the end. This chain joins TRBV7-9 and TRBJ1-2, with D possibly TRBD1 on 6 matching bases. The CDR3 has 15 amino acids. The germline CDR1 and CDR2 sequences are SEHNR and FQNEAQ (reference sequence). V was trimmed by 5 bases and J by 1 base, leaving 14 bases between them. The covered CDR3 bases are TGTGCCAGCAGCACGGGACACGAATATAACTATGGC. Encoded protein: CASSTGHEYNYG. The whole CDR3 protein reads CASSTGHEYNYGYTF.

This clone was detected ten times or more. Read coverage stops 3 residues before the CDR3 terminus; the germline J gene supplies the remainder. The chain carries TRBV12-3 or TRBV12-4 and TRBJ2-7; a weak D match, TRBD2 (6 bases). The CDR3 runs 16 residues. The V end was cut by 2 bases, the J end by 2 bases, with 16 bases between. The sequenced CDR3 bases are TGTGCCAGCAGTTTAAGTGGCGGGAACCCAACCTACGAG. It yields the protein CASSLSGGNPTYE. The full CDR3 sequence reads CASSLSGGNPTYEQYF.

This clone has just a few counts. Read data end 3 residues before the CDR3 end; the end is taken from the germline J gene. V and J are TRBV27 and TRBJ2-7, with a possible D match to TRBD2 (6 bases). V shed 3 bases and J shed 4 bases, with 13 bases lying between them. The CDR3 extends over 14 amino acids. CDR1 is MNHEY and CDR2 is SMNVEV in the germline V gene (reference sequence). Incomplete CDR3 DNA: TGTGCCAGCAGTTTTCGGGGGAGGTTTTACGAG. This gives the protein CASSFRGRFYE. In full, the CDR3 is CASSFRGRFYEQYF.

The sample holds a few counts of this clone. The covered CDR3 bases are TGTGCCAGCTCACCCCGGACTAGCGGCACTAGCACAGATACG. Translated: CASSPRTSGTSTDT. The entire CDR3 sequence reads CASSPRTSGTSTDTQYF. This chain uses TRBV18 with TRBJ2-3, with TRBD2 identical over 10 bases. The DNA ends 3 residues before the CDR3 does, and the rest of the CDR3 is filled in from the germline J gene. The CDR3 is 17 residues long. Looked up from germline, CDR1 is KGHSH and CDR2 is LQKENI. With V trimmed by 3 bases and J by 0 bases, 6 bases remained unmatched.

This clone was found many times. The CDR3 goes on 3 residues after the read ends, and that part is filled in from the germline J gene. This chain joins TRBV27 and TRBJ2-4; 11 nucleotides match TRBD2. The CDR3 sequence is 13 residues long. Germline values: CDR1 MNHEY, CDR2 SMNVEV (reference sequence). CDR3 amino acids: CASSLSGRASQYF. CDR3 DNA (partial): TGTGCCAGCAGCCTTAGCGGGAGGGCCTCT.

This clone was seen a few times. The CDR3: CASSLDFQYEQYF. The CDR3 DNA, read in part, is TGTGCCAGCAGCTTAGATTTCCAGTACGAG. The V gene is TRBV11-2, the J gene TRBJ2-7, with unresolved D. The read gets to within 3 residues of the CDR3 end, and the germline J gene fills in the rest. The CDR3 is 13 residues long. CDR1 and CDR2 from the germline V gene are SGHAT and FQNNGV. V dropped 0 bases and J dropped 4 bases, with 7 bases sitting between them.

With respect to this clone: The read terminates 3 residues ahead of where the CDR3 ends, so the germline J gene completes it. This chain joins TRBV19 and TRBJ1-2; TRBD1 matches 7 bases. The CDR3 runs to 14 residues. Looked up from germline, CDR1 is LNHDA and CDR2 is SQIVND (reference sequence). V was pared by 3 bases and J by 2 bases, with 3 bases of the junction left unmatched. The CDR3 reads CASSITGENYGYTF. The covered CDR3 bases are TGTGCCAGTAGTATTACAGGGGAGAACTATGGC.

This clone has a count of ten or more. Sequencing ends 3 residues short of the CDR3 end; the germline J gene provides the rest. The genes are TRBV27 and TRBJ2-1, with 8 bases that match TRBD2. J lost 9 bases, V lost 1 base, and 5 bases had no gene match. The CDR3 consists of 14 residues. In germline, CDR1 is MNHEY, CDR2 SMNVEV (reference sequence). The CDR3 bases that were read are TGTGCCAGCAGTTTATTCGCGGGAGGAAGTGAG. It encodes CASSLFAGGSE. The entire CDR3 sequence reads CASSLFAGGSEQFF.

To note about this clone: The read ends 3 residues shy of where the CDR3 ends; the end is completed using the germline J gene. V gene TRBV7-9 combines with J gene TRBJ2-7; 7 bases agree with TRBD1. Losses at the gene ends were 3 bases for V and 4 bases for J; bases not matched to a gene: 6. The CDR3 has 14 amino acids. CDR1 is SEHNR, CDR2 FQNEAQ, per germline (reference sequence). The CDR3 is CASSFAKGAYEQYF. The covered CDR3 bases are TGTGCCAGCAGCTTCGCCAAGGGGGCTTACGAG.

This clone is classed as medium-sized. The read ends 3 residues before the CDR3 terminus; that terminus is restored from the germline J gene. The chain links TRBV19 to TRBJ1-5, with D unresolved. Germline V gene lookup returns CDR1 LNHDA and CDR2 SQIVND (reference sequence). The ends were cut back, 6 bases at V and 0 bases at J, with 12 bases in the middle. The CDR3 contains 15 residues. CDR3 sequence reads: CASSRRHDSNQPQHF. Incomplete CDR3 DNA: TGTGCCAGTAGCAGGAGACACGATAGCAATCAGCCC.

Relative to its sample, this clone is medium-sized. The sequence runs out 3 residues before the end of the CDR3; the remainder is reconstructed from the germline J gene. The V call is TRBV5-4, the J call TRBJ1-2; unclear D gene. Trimming shortened V by 1 base and J by 0 bases, and 7 bases separated the two germline ends. The CDR3 has 14 residues. CDR1 SGHNT and CDR2 YYREEE come from the germline V gene (reference sequence). This CDR3 is CASSLLQANYGYTF. CDR3 bases read: TGTGCCAGCAGCTTGTTACAAGCTAACTATGGC.

Only a few counts were recorded for this clone. The CDR3 end falls 3 residues outside the read, so it is completed with the germline J gene. The chain has TRBV5-1 and TRBJ1-4; 7 bases map to TRBD1. Trimming removed 3 bases from V and 4 bases from J; junction bases left unmatched: 3. Germline V gives CDR1 SGHRS, CDR2 YFSETQ. CDR3 length: 14 residues. The part of the CDR3 DNA that was read is TGCGCCAGCAGCTGGACAGGCCTTAATGAAAAA. Translating gives CASSWTGLNEK. The whole CDR3 region reads CASSWTGLNEKLFF.

This clone was observed a handful of times. The CDR3 goes on 3 residues after the read ends, and that part is filled in from the germline J gene. This rearrangement joins TRBV6-1 to TRBJ1-6, with 8 bases matching TRBD1. V lost 3 bases and J lost 7; bases outside the gene matches: 8. Germline V gives CDR1 MNHNS, CDR2 SASEGT. This CDR3 is built from 16 residues. This chain's CDR3 is CASSEPPTGANSPLHF. Partial CDR3 DNA: TGTGCCAGCAGTGAGCCGCCGACAGGGGCAAATTCACCC.

This clone has only a few counts. The missing CDR3 end, 3 residues past where the read stops, is filled in from the germline J gene. The V call is TRBV6-1, the J call TRBJ2-5, with D perhaps TRBD2 (5 bases). The length of the CDR3 is 16 residues. Germline CDR1 is MNHNS and CDR2 is SASEGT. The V and J ends lost 2 bases and 2 bases respectively, with 15 bases between them. The CDR3 is CASSEFVLALQETQYF. The CDR3 DNA, read in part, is TGTGCCAGCAGTGAATTCGTCCTAGCTCTTCAAGAGACC.